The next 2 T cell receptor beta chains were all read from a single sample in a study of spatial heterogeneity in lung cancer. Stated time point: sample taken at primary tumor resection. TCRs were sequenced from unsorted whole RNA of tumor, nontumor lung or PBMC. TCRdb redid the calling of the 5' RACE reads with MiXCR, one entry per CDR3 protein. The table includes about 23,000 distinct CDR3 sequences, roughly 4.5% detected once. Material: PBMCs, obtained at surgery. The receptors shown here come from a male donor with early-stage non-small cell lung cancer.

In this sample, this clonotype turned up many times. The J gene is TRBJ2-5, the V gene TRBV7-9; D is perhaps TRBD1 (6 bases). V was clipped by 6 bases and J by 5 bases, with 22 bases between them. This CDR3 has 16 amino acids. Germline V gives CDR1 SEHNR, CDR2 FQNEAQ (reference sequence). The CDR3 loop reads CASRPNIRTGLETQYF. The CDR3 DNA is TGTGCCAGCAGGCCTAACATACGAACAGGGTTGGAGACCCAGTACTTC.

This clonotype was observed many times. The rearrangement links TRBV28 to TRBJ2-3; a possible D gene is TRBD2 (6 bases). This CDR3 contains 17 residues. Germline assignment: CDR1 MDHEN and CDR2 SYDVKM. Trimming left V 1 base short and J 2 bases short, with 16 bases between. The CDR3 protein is CASSLFGGTNPTDTQYF. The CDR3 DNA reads TGTGCCAGCAGTTTATTTGGGGGGACGAACCCCACAGATACGCAGTATTTT.